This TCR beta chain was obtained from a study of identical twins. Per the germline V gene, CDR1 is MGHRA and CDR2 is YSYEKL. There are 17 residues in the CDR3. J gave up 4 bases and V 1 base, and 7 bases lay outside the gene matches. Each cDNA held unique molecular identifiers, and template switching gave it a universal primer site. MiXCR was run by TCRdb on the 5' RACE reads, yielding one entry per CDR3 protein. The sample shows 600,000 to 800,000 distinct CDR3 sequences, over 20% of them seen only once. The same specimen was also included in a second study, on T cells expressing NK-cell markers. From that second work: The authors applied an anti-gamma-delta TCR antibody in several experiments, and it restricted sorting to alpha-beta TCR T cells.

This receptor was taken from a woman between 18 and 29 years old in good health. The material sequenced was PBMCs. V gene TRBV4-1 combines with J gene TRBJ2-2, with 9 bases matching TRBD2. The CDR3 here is CASSQGRLAGPTGELFF. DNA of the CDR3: TGCGCCAGCAGCCAAGGTCGCCTAGCGGGACCCACCGGGGAGCTGTTTTTT.